This T cell receptor (beta chain) was identified during a study of graft-versus-host responses after intestinal transplantation. Turning to the study itself: All recipients were transplanted with multivisceral, liver-intestinal, or isolated intestinal grafts.

The CDR3 has 13 residues. Germline V gene data show CDR1 as SGHDT and CDR2 as YYEEEE. V shed 1 base and J shed 1 base, with 5 bases lying between them. Assay used: immunoSEQ multiplex PCR; TCRdb lists only in-frame clones, some missing. The sample holds 25,000 to 35,000 clones, 90% to 95% seen once. The sequence derives from a human patient who received an intestinal transplant, so some T cells may come from the graft donor. This material consisted of PBMCs, taken just over 65 days after intestinal transplant. This chain joins TRBV5-6 and TRBJ1-1, with D unclear. In DNA form, the CDR3 reads TGTGCCAGCAGCTTGAACAGGAACACTGAAGCTTTCTTT. Translated: CASSLNRNTEAFF.